This T cell receptor (beta chain) emerged from a study of T cell responses to AZD1222 COVID-19 vaccine. CDR1 SGHTA and CDR2 FQGNSA come from the germline V gene. V was pared by 7 bases and J by 1 base, with 16 bases between. The CDR3 consists of 15 residues. Findings and limits, study-wide: Spike-specific TCR breadth and depth were elevated following two AZD1222 doses. The number of AZD1222 recipients seropositive at baseline was only six.

On this clone: The antigen remains undetermined.

The data were produced by immunoSEQ multiplex PCR, yet TCRdb's version contains in-frame clones alone and is incomplete. The sample lists 130,000 or so clones; more than 65% were seen once. Samples with a second dose at about 4 or about 12 weeks were pooled together. Here the sequenced sample was peripheral blood, taken 28 days after the second AZD1222 dose. This sequence was found in an adult who received the AZD1222 COVID-19 vaccine. The V call is TRBV7-2, the J call TRBJ1-1, with D unclear. CDR3 amino acids: CASKGVFSGNTEAFF. DNA of the CDR3: TGTGCCAGCAAAGGCGTCTTTTCGGGGAACACTGAAGCTTTCTTT.